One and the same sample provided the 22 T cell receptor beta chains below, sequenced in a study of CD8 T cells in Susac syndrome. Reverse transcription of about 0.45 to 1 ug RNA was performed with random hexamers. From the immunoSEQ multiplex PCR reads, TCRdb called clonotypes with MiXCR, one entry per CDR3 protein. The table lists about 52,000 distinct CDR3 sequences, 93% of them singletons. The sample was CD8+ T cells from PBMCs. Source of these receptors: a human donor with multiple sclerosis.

The CDR3 region is CSARLADNEQFF. The CDR3 DNA sequence: TGCAGTGCTAGACTAGCAGACAATGAGCAGTTCTTC. The chain recombines TRBV20-1 with TRBJ2-1, with D possibly TRBD2 on 5 matching bases. CDR1 is DFQATT, CDR2 SNEGSKA, per germline (reference sequence). CDR3 length: 12 amino acids. The V end lost 2 bases, the J end lost 5 bases, and 7 bases lay between the germline ends.

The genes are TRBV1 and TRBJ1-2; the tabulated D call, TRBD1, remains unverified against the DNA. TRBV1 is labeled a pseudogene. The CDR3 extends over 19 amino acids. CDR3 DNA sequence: TGCACCAGCAGCCAAGAAATCTGTCACGTGGCAGGGATGGAATATGGCTACACCTTC. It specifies CTSSQEICHVAGMEYGYTF.

As DNA, the CDR3 is TGTGCCACCTCAGACAGGGCCCTAAATCAGCCCCAGCATTTT. Its translation: CATSDRALNQPQHF. The J gene is TRBJ1-5, the V gene TRBV28, with 7 bases matching TRBD1. CDR1 and CDR2 from the germline V gene are MDHEN and SYDVKM. The CDR3 has 14 residues. V lost 10 bases and J lost 4; bases outside the gene matches: 10. Using reference TRBV28 and TRBJ1-5 for the parts outside the CDR3, the full variable domain is DVKVTQSSRYLVKRTGEKVFLECVQDMDHENMFWYRQDPGLGLRLIYFSYDVKMKEKGDIPEGYSVSREKKERFSLILESASTNQTSMYLCATSDRALNQPQHFGDGTRLSIL.

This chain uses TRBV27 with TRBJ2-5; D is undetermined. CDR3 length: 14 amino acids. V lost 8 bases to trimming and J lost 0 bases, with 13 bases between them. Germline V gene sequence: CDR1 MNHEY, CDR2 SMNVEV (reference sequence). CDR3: CASAGWRNQETQYF. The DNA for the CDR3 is TGTGCCAGCGCTGGGTGGAGAAACCAAGAGACCCAGTACTTC.

For the CDR3, the DNA is TGTGCCAGCAGTTTATCAGGGGATGGGACTGAAGCTTTCTTT. As protein: CASSLSGDGTEAFF. The rearrangement uses TRBV28 and TRBJ1-1, with D perhaps TRBD1 (6 bases). The CDR3 runs 14 residues. Trimming shortened V by 1 base and J by 5 bases, and 11 bases separated the two germline ends. Germline CDR1 is MDHEN and CDR2 is SYDVKM. The whole variable domain, filled in from reference TRBV28 and TRBJ1-1, reads DVKVTQSSRYLVKRTGEKVFLECVQDMDHENMFWYRQDPGLGLRLIYFSYDVKMKEKGDIPEGYSVSREKKERFSLILESASTNQTSMYLCASSLSGDGTEAFFGQGTRLTVV.

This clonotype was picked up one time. CDR3 amino acids: CASTLHSGYGYTF. The CDR3 coding sequence is TGTGCCAGCACCCTCCACAGTGGCTATGGCTACACCTTC. This chain connects TRBV12-3 or TRBV12-4 to TRBJ1-2; no reliable D call. With 7 bases removed from V and 4 bases from J, the gap between germline ends came to 13 bases. The CDR3 totals 13 residues.

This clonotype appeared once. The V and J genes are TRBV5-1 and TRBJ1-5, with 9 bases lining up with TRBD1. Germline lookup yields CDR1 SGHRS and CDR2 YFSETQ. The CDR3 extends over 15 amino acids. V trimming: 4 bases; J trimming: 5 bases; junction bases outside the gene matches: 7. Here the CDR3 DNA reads TGCGCCAGCAGCACCGGGACAGGGCCGGATCAGCCCCAGCATTTT. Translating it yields CASSTGTGPDQPQHF. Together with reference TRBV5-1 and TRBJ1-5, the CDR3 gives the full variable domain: KAGVTQTPRYLIKTRGQQVTLSCSPISGHRSVSWYQQTPGQGLQFLFEYFSETQRNKGNFPGRFSGRQFSNSRSEMNVSTLELGDSALYLCASSTGTGPDQPQHFGDGTRLSIL.

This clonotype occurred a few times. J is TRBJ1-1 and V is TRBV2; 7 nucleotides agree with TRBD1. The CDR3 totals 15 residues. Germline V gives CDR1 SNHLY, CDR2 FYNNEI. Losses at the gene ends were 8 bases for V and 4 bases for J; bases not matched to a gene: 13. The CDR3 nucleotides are TGTGCCAGCGGGGCAAAGGGGGCGATGGTCACTGAAGCTTTCTTT. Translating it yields CASGAKGAMVTEAFF.

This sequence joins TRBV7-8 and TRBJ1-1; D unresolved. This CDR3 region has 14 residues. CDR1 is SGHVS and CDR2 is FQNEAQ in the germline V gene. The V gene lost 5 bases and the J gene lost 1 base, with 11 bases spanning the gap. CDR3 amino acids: CASSTAPGNTEAFF. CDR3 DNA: TGTGCCAGCAGCACCGCCCCCGGGAACACTGAAGCTTTCTTT.

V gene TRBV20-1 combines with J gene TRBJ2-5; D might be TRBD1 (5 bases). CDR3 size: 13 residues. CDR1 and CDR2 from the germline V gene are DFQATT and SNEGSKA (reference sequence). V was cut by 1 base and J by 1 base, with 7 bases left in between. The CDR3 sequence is CSARGQGQETQYF. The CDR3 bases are TGCAGTGCTAGAGGCCAGGGCCAAGAGACCCAGTACTTC.

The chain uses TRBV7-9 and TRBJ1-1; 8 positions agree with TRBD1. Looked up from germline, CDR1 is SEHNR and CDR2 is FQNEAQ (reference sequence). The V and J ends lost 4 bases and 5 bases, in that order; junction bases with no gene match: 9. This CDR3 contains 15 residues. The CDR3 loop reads CASSSPGTGGTEAFF. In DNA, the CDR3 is TGTGCCAGCAGCTCTCCCGGGACAGGAGGAACTGAAGCTTTCTTT.

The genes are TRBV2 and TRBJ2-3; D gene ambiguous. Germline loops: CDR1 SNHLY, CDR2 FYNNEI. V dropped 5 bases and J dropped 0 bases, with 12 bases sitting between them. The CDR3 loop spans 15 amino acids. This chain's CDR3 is CASSPTPFSTDTQYF. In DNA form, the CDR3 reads TGTGCCAGCAGTCCTACCCCCTTTAGCACAGATACGCAGTATTTT.

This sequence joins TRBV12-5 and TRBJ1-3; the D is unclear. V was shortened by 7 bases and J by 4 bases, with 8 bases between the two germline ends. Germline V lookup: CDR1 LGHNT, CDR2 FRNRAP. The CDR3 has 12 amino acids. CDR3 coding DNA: TGTGCTAGTGATGGAGTCGGAAACACCATATATTTT. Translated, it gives CASDGVGNTIYF.

The CDR3 region is CASSPPTGANSPLHF. Written as DNA, the CDR3 is TGTGCCAGCAGCCCCCCGACAGGAGCTAATTCACCCCTCCACTTT. The chain is built from TRBV7-9 and TRBJ1-6; TRBD1 is a possible D gene (6 bases). The V and J ends lost 5 bases and 6 bases respectively, with 14 bases between them. The CDR3 totals 15 residues. Germline V gives CDR1 SEHNR, CDR2 FQNEAQ (reference sequence).

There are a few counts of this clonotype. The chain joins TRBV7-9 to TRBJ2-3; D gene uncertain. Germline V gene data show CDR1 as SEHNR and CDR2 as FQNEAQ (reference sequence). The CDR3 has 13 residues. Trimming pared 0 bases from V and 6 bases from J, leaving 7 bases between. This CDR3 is CASSLALTDTQYF. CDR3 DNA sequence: TGTGCCAGCAGCTTAGCGCTAACCGATACGCAGTATTTT.

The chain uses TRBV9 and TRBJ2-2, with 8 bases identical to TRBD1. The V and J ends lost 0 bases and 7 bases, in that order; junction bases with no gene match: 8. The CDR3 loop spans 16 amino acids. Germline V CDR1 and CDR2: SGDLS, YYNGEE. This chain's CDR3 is CASSVDGTGFSGELFF. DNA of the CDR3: TGTGCCAGCAGCGTAGACGGGACAGGTTTCAGCGGGGAGCTGTTTTTT. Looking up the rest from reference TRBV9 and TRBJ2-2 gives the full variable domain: DSGVTQTPKHLITATGQRVTLRCSPRSGDLSVYWYQQSLDQGLQFLIQYYNGEERAKGNILERFSAQQFPDLHSELNLSSLELGDSALYFCASSVDGTGFSGELFFGEGSRLTVL.

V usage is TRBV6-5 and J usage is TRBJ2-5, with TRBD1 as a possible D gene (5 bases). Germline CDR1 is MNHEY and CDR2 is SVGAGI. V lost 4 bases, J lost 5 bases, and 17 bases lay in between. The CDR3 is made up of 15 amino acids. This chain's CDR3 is CASSSRLHPGETQYF. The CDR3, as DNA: TGTGCCAGCAGTTCTCGACTCCACCCAGGGGAGACCCAGTACTTC.

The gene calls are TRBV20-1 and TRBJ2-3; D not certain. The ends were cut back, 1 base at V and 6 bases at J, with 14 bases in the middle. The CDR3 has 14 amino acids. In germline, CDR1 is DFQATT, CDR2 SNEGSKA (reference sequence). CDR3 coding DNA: TGCAGTGCTAGAGGAAGGTCCCTCGGCGATACGCAGTATTTT. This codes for CSARGRSLGDTQYF.

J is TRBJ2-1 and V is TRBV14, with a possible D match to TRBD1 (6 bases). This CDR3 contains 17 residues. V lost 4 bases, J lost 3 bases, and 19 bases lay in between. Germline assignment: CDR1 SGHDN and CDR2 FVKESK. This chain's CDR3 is CASSLPSTGDGYNEQFF. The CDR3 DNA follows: TGTGCCAGCAGCCTACCGTCGACAGGCGATGGCTACAATGAGCAGTTCTTC.

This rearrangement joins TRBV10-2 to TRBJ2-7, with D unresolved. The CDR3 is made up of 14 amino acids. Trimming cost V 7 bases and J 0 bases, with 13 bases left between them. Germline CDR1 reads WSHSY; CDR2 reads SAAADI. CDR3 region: CASTVEAHSYEQYF. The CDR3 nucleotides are TGCGCCAGCACTGTTGAGGCCCACTCCTACGAGCAGTACTTC.

CDR3 amino acids: CATSGAGDSLSNQPQHF. DNA of the CDR3: TGTGCCACCAGTGGGGCAGGGGACTCACTTAGCAATCAGCCCCAGCATTTT. The J gene is TRBJ1-5, the V gene TRBV24-1; maybe TRBD1 (6 bases). The V gene lost 5 bases and the J gene lost 0 bases, with 16 bases spanning the gap. Germline V gives CDR1 KGHDR, CDR2 SFDVKD. This CDR3 contains 17 residues.

In DNA, the CDR3 is TGTGCCAGCAGCCAAGCCGGGACTAGCGGGGCCGATACGCAGTATTTT. Protein sequence: CASSQAGTSGADTQYF. The gene calls are TRBV3-1 and TRBJ2-3; 13 nucleotides match TRBD2. The CDR3 runs 16 residues. Germline V CDR1 and CDR2: LGHDT, YNNKEL (reference sequence). The J segment lost 6 bases and the V segment lost 1 base, leaving 4 bases of the junction unmatched.